This T cell receptor (beta chain) was captured in a study of blood T cells in healthy people across ages. CDR1 is MNHEY, CDR2 SVGEGT, per germline. Between the trimmed V and J ends, which lost 6 bases and 0 bases, there was a span of 15 bases. The CDR3 is 15 amino acids. Alongside a J-beta primer mix, a sample-barcoded 5' primer served in a second PCR lasting about 6 to 11 cycles. TCRdb redid the calling of the 5' RACE reads with MiXCR, one entry per CDR3 protein. The table records about a million distinct CDR3 sequences, roughly 51% of them present only once. The clonotype originates from a woman in her sixties in good health. The chain combines TRBV6-2 or TRBV6-3 with TRBJ2-7; TRBD2 might be the D (6 bases). Sequenced input: blood. This CDR3 is CASRGSGQSSYEQYF. The CDR3 nucleotides read TGTGCCAGCAGGGGGAGCGGGCAGAGCTCCTACGAGCAGTACTTC.